This TCR beta chain was captured by sequencing in a study of early T cells in non-severe SARS-CoV-2 infection (TCRdb year 2021). For the study in its entirety: Because TCR sequencing was done on bulk RNA from unsorted whole blood, the alpha and beta chains could not be paired. Study-level results and caveats: Matching against VDJdb was skewed toward anti-spike CD8 responses, likely underestimated virus-specific expansions, and missed private and CD4 specificities.

The germline V and J ends show losses of 4 bases and 5 bases respectively, and no gene match explains 15 bases of the junction. Counted from cysteine to phenylalanine, this CDR3 has 17 amino acids. The DNA shown is the 51-base CDR3, in frame from base 1. The germline V gene gives CDR1 as MNHEY and CDR2 as SVGEGT. Preparation of the library involved 5' RACE. Sequenced on a NextSeq 500. To correct for sequencing error and PCR bias, the TCR library protocol tagged individual cDNA molecules with unique molecular identifiers. Both TCR alpha and beta chains were sequenced, and tight co-correlation was observed between alpha and beta sequence abundances in each sample. Per the authors' processing: Decombinator V4 was used to annotate TCR sequences for V gene, J gene and CDR3. TCRs were defined as expanded if a significant change between any two time points was detected under a Poisson model with p below 0.0001. TCR abundances were normalised to the total number of TCRs sequenced per sample and expressed as counts per million. TRAV1-2 paired with TRAJ12, TRAJ20 or TRAJ33 defined MAIT TCRs, while TRAV10 paired with TRAJ18 defined iNKT TCRs. A search of VDJdb, accessed on 1 November 2021, was run for TCRs annotated to CMV, EBV and SARS-CoV-2, with TCRs annotated for multiple antigens excluded. In TCRdb, the public reads were trimmed at Q25 with fastp and aligned with MiXCR, with productive beta chains retained. A single entry per CDR3 protein holds the most common genes and DNA from its merged rows. The V and J calls shown here were made by TCRdb, not taken from the authors' results. The sample profile shows tens of thousands of distinct CDR3 sequences; around 4% of them were found once. The ten largest make up 9% to 10% of the sample.

This clonotype was seen ten or more times. Its antigen specificity is not known. No per-base quality is available; no much larger clone lies one base away. This was a case-control study nested in a cohort of healthcare workers in London, UK, who had nasopharyngeal swab PCR tests and blood samples taken every week. Healthcare workers were enrolled in the week of the UK lockdown, from 23 to 31 March 2020, and were followed every week for up to roughly 16 weeks. This sequence originates from an adult who was a healthcare worker with PCR-confirmed SARS-CoV-2 infection or an uninfected control (not recorded which). The source material was whole blood. This chain joins TRBV6-2 or TRBV6-3 to TRBJ2-7; TRBD2 matches 9 bases in the middle. The nucleotide sequence reads TGTGCCAGCAGTTCCATCCCGGGTAGCGGGAGAATCCACGAGCAGTACTTC. This yields the protein CASSSIPGSGRIHEQYF.